This TCR beta chain was sequenced during a study of blood T cell repertoires in COVID-19. As for the study in general: Samples came from the United States, Italy and Spain, spanning acute and convalescent COVID-19. PBMCs, B-cell-depleted T cells, or T cells provided the cDNA or gDNA that made up the material.

Per the study methods: Amplified reference gene primers provided the basis for estimating nucleated cell counts. Profiled with immunoSEQ multiplex PCR; TCRdb holds only in-frame clones, not every one. Clone size and the V and J calls come from that table; the DNA yielded D and trimming. The table has 200,000 to 250,000 clones, around 85% seen once. Germline V gene lookup returns CDR1 MNHNS and CDR2 SASEGT. This CDR3 region has 18 residues. Trimming removed 2 bases from V and 1 base from J, with 20 bases in between. The chain uses TRBV6-1 and TRBJ1-1; D unclear. Sequencing used peripheral blood. This TCR came from a woman in her 30s who had recovered from COVID-19. This CDR3 is CASSEIPTRSTRNTEAFF. In DNA, the CDR3 is TGTGCCAGCAGTGAAATTCCGACCCGCAGTACTAGGAACACTGAAGCTTTCTTT.